This T cell receptor (beta chain) came from a study of blood T cell repertoires in COVID-19. Study-level information: Samples taken during acute and convalescent COVID-19 were collected in the United States, Italy and Spain. T cells, B-cell-depleted T cells, or PBMCs supplied cDNA or gDNA.

Trimming cost V 5 bases and J 10 bases, with 14 bases left between them. The germline V gene has CDR1 MDHEN and CDR2 SYDVKM. The CDR3 has 12 residues. In the original analysis: Scientists estimated how many nucleated cells there were by amplifying reference gene primers. Here immunoSEQ multiplex PCR was the method, and the copy in TCRdb shows in-frame clones only, minus some. The D gene and trimming were derived from the DNA, and the V and J assignments and clone size from that table. The profile shows some 90,000 clones, roughly nine tenths of them singletons. The receptor's source is a man aged 50 to 59 with acute or convalescent COVID-19. The chain employs TRBV28 and TRBJ1-1; the D is unclear. Sequences were obtained from peripheral blood. The CDR3 bases are TGTGCCAGCAGTCCCAGAGCCTGGGCAGCTTTCTTT. It is translated as CASSPRAWAAFF.